These T cell receptor beta chains were read from a single sample in a study of regulatory T cells in long-lasting Graves disease. MiXCR, applied by TCRdb to the multiplex PCR reads, yields one record per CDR3 protein. Here the sample spans hundreds of thousands of distinct CDR3 sequences, roughly 16% being singletons. These sequences were also reported in another study, on T cells in Graves' hyperthyroidism and ophthalmopathy.

The sample consisted of peripheral blood mononuclear cells (PBMCs), taken at new diagnosis, from a patient treated with antithyroid drugs. Receptors originate from a woman in her 30s with Graves disease. The CDR3 runs from the conserved cysteine through the conserved F or W.

length,J,V,CDR3
18,TRBJ2-2,TRBV12-5,CAKKTGLCDPQHTGELFF
16,TRBJ1-1,TRBV7-6,CASSLAGKGVATEAFF
11,TRBJ2-4,TRBV3-1,CASSHGLAEYF
16,TRBJ2-2,TRBV7-6,CASSLEGTANTGELFF
13,TRBJ1-6,TRBV2,CASRLGGNSPLHF
13,TRBJ2-4,TRBV20-1,CSAPDGRKNIQYF
13,TRBJ2-2,TRBV24-1,CAVTGLNTGELFF
15,TRBJ2-3,TRBV2,CASKRLAGGRDTQYF
14,TRBJ1-3,TRBV28,CASHTINSGNTIYF
15,TRBJ1-5,TRBV5-1,CASSLGGSSNQPQHF
11,TRBJ1-2,TRBV30,CALGGSYGYTF
17,TRBJ1-4,TRBV19,CASSIFSLAVSDGKLFF
15,TRBJ1-4,TRBV30,CAWSEQGVPNEKLFF
16,TRBJ2-2,TRBV30,CAWSVTRLINTGELFF
11,TRBJ2-1,TRBV30,CAWTTISEQFF
15,TRBJ2-7,TRBV2,CASRPGTGGLYEQYF
15,TRBJ2-7,TRBV30,CAWSDPGQGAREQYF
17,TRBJ2-6,TRBV12-3/TRBV12-4,CASRANPGTSGANVLTF
16,TRBJ1-1,TRBV5-1,CASSDVERTLNTEAFF
15,TRBJ2-3,TRBV18,CASSPPLRGADTQYF
17,TRBJ2-1,TRBV5-1,CASSPGLAGASYNEQFF
17,TRBJ2-7,TRBV20-1,CSARDPLGDSKRHEQYF
16,TRBJ2-7,TRBV6-1,CASSPLGRDTNYEQYF
11,TRBJ2-1,TRBV7-9,CVEERGNEQFF
15,TRBJ2-7,TRBV28,CASSWGGLAGVEQYF
14,TRBJ1-1,TRBV6-1,CASTNGYMATEAFF
15,TRBJ2-7,TRBV24-1,CATSSRDTASYEQYF
15,TRBJ2-7,TRBV6-5,CASSYLLGQTYEQYF
14,TRBJ2-7,TRBV27,CASSTGQGHAEQYF
16,TRBJ2-3,TRBV6-2/TRBV6-3,CASSDGLAGGRDTQYF
12,TRBJ2-3,TRBV7-9,CASSRTIDTQYF
18,TRBJ2-5,TRBV11-2,CASSLTGLAGGPRETQYF
12,TRBJ1-4,TRBV28,CASTTVGEKLFF
13,TRBJ2-7,TRBV18,CASSPEGVNEQYF
13,TRBJ1-5,TRBV6-1,CASSQGRNQPQHF
14,TRBJ1-2,TRBV24-1,CATSDFSANYGYTF
14,TRBJ1-3,TRBV11-2,CASSLWTEGNTIYF
16,TRBJ2-6,TRBV11-2,CASSPILVSGANVLTF
15,TRBJ1-5,TRBV2,CASREETGGGQPQHF
16,TRBJ2-2,TRBV5-1,CASSLGSGINTGELFF
16,TRBJ2-7,TRBV11-2,CASSPQLAGNSYEQYF
15,TRBJ2-3,TRBV3-1,CASSQSGTSTDTQYF
16,TRBJ1-2,TRBV9,CASSVAGTKGENGYTF
12,TRBJ2-7,TRBV2,CASTQGLYEQYF
15,TRBJ2-2,TRBV11-2,CASSFGQEDTGELFF
13,TRBJ1-1,TRBV6-2/TRBV6-3,CASSYFMNTEAFF
15,TRBJ2-3,TRBV5-1,CASSFGDRDTDTQYF
13,TRBJ2-1,TRBV14,CASSHLTTNEQFF
16,TRBJ1-1,TRBV6-1,CASSGWGVGPNTEAFF
12,TRBJ2-1,TRBV6-1,CASRGGSGEQFF
15,TRBJ1-5,TRBV30,CAWSVGSNSNQPQHF
14,TRBJ2-5,TRBV20-1,CSARDGGSGGTQYF
18,TRBJ1-6,TRBV9,CASSVASLSREELSPLHF
14,TRBJ2-7,TRBV20-1,CSASALETVYEQYF